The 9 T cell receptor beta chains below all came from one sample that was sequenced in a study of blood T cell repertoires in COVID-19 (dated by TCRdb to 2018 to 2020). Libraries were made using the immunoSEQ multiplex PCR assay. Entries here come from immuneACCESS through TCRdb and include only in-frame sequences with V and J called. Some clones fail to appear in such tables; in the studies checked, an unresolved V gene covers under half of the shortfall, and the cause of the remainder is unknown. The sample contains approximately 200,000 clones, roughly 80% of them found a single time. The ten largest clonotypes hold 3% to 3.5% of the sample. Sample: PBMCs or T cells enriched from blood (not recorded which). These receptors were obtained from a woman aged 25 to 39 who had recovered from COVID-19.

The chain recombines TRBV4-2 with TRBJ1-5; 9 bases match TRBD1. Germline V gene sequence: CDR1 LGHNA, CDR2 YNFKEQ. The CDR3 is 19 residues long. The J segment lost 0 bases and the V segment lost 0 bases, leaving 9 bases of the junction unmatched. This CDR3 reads CASSQEGQGTTYSNQPQHF. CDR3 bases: TGTGCCAGCAGCCAAGAAGGACAGGGGACGACCTATAGCAATCAGCCCCAGCATTTT.

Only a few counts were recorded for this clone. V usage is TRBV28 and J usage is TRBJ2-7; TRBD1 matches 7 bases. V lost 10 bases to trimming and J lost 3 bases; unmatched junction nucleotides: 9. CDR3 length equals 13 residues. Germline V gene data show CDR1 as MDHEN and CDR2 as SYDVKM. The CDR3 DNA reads TGTGCCACAGTCGGGACAGCCTACTACGAGCAGTACTTC. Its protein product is CATVGTAYYEQYF.

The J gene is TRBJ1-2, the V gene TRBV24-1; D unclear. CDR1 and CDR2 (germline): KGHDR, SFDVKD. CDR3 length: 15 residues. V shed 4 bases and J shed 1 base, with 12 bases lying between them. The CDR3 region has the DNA TGTGCCACCAGTGACCGGGGAGGAGGTAACTATGGCTACACCTTC. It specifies CATSDRGGGNYGYTF.

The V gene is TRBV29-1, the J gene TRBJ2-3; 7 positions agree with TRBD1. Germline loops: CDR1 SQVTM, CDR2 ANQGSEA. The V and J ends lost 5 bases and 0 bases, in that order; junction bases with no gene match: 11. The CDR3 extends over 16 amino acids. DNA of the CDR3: TGCAGCGTTCCTACCGGGACAGAAGACAGCACAGATACGCAGTATTTT. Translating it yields CSVPTGTEDSTDTQYF.

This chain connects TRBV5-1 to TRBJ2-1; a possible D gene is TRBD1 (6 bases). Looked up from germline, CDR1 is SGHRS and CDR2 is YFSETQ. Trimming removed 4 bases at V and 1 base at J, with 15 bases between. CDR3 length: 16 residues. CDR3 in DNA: TGCGCCAGCAGCATTAATGGACAGAGATCCTACAATGAGCAGTTCTTC. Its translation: CASSINGQRSYNEQFF.

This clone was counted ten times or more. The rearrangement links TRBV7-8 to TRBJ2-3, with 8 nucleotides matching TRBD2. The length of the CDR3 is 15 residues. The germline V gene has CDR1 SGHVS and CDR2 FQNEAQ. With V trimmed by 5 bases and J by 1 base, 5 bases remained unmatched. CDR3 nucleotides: TGTGCCAGCAGCCCGAAGACTAGCGGCACAGATACGCAGTATTTT. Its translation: CASSPKTSGTDTQYF. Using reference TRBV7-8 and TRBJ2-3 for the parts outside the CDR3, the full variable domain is GAGVSQSPRYKVAKRGQDVALRCDPISGHVSLFWYQQALGQGPEFLTYFQNEAQLDKSGLPSDRFFAERPEGSVSTLKIQRTQQEDSAVYLCASSPKTSGTDTQYFGPGTRLTVL.

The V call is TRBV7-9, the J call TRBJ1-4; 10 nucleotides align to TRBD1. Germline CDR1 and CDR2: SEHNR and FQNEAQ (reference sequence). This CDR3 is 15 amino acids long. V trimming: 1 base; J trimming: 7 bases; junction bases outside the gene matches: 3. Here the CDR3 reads CASSLEGQGFEKLFF. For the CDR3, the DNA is TGTGCCAGCAGCTTAGAGGGACAGGGGTTTGAAAAACTGTTTTTT.

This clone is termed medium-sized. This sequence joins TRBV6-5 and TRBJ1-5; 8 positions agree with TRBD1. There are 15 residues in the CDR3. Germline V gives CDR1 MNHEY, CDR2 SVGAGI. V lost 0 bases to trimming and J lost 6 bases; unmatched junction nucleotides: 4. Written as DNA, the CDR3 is TGTGCCAGCAGTTACTCCCCAGGGGGCACTCAGCCCCAGCATTTT. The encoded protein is CASSYSPGGTQPQHF.

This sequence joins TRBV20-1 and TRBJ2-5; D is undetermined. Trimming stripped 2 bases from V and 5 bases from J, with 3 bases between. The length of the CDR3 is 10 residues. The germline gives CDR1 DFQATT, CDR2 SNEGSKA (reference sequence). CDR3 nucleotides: TGCAGTGCTAGAACTGAGACCCAGTACTTC. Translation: CSARTETQYF.